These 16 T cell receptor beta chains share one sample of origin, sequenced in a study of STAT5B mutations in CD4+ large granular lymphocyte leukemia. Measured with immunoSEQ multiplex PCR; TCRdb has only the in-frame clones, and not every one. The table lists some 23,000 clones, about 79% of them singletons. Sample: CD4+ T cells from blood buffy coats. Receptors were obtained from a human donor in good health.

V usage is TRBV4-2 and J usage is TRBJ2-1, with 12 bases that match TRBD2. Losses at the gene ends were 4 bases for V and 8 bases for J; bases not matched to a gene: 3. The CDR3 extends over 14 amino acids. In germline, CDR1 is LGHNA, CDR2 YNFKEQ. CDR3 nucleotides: TGTGCCAGCAGCCGGACTAGCGGGACTGATGAGCAGTTCTTC. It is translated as CASSRTSGTDEQFF.

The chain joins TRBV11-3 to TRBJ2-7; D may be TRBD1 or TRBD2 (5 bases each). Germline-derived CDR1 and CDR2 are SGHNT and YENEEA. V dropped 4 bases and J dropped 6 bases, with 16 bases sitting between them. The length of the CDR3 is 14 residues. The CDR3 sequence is CASSWDHSLREQYF. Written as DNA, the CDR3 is TGTGCCAGCAGCTGGGACCACAGCTTACGCGAGCAGTACTTC.

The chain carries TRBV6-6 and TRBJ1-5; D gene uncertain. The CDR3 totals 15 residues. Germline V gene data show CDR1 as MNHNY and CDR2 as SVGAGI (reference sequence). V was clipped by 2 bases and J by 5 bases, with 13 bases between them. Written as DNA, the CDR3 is TGTGCCAGCAGTTACGGAGGCTATGGGGATCAGCCCCAGCATTTT. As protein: CASSYGGYGDQPQHF.

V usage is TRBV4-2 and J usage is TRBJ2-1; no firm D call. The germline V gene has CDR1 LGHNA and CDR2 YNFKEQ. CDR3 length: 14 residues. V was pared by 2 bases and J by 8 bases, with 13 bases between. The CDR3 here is CASSQSITPHEQFF. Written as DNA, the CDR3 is TGTGCCAGCAGCCAATCGATTACACCCCATGAGCAGTTCTTC.

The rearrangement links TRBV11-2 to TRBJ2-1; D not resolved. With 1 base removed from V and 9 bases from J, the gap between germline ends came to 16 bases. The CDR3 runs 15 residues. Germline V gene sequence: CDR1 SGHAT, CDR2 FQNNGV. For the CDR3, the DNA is TGTGCCAGCAGCTTAGCTCGGGTTTACTCGGGTGAGCAGTTCTTC. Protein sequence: CASSLARVYSGEQFF.

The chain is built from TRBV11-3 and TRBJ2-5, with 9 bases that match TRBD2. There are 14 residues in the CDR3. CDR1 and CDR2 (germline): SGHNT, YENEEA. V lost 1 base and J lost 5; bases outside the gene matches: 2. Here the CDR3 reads CASSLGGRGETQYF. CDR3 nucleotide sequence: TGTGCCAGCAGCTTAGGCGGGAGGGGGGAGACCCAGTACTTC.

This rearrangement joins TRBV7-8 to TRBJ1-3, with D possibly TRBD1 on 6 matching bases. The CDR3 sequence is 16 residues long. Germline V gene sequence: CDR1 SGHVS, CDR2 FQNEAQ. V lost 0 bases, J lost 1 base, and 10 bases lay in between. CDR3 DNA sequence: TGTGCCAGCAGCTTAGCCCCCCAGGGGTCTGGAAACACCATATATTTT. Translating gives CASSLAPQGSGNTIYF.

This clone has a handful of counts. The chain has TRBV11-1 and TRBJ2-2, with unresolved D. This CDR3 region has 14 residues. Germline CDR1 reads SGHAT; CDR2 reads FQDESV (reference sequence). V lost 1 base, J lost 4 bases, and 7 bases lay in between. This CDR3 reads CASSLEAATGELFF. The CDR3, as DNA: TGTGCCAGCAGCTTAGAGGCAGCCACCGGGGAGCTGTTTTTT. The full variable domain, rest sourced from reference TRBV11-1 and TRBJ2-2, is EAEVAQSPRYKITEKSQAVAFWCDPISGHATLYWYRQILGQGPELLVQFQDESVVDDSQLPKDRFSAERLKGVDSTLKIQPAELGDSAMYLCASSLEAATGELFFGEGSRLTVL.

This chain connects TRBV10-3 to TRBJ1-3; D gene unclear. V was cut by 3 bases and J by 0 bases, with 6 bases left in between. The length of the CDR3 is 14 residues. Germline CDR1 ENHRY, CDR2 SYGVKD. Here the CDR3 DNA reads TGTGCCATCAGTGACTGGGGCTCTGGAAACACCATATATTTT. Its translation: CAISDWGSGNTIYF.

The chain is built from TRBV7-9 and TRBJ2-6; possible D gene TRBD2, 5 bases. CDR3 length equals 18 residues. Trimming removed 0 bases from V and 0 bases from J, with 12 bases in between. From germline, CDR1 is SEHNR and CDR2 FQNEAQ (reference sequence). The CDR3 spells CASSLAREQLSGANVLTF. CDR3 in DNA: TGTGCCAGCAGCTTAGCGAGGGAACAACTCTCTGGGGCCAACGTCCTGACTTTC.

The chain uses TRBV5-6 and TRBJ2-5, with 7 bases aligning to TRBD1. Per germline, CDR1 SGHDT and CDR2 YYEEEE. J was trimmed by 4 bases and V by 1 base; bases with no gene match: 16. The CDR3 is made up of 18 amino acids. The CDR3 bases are TGTGCCAGCAGCTTGTCCTATAATGACAGGGAAGGGGCAGAGACCCAGTACTTC. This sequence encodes CASSLSYNDREGAETQYF.

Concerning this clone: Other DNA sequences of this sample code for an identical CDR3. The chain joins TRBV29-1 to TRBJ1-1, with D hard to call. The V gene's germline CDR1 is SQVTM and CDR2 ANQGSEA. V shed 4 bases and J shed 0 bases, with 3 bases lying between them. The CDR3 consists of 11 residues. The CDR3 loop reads CSVGMNTEAFF. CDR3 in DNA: TGCAGCGTTGGCATGAACACTGAAGCTTTCTTT.

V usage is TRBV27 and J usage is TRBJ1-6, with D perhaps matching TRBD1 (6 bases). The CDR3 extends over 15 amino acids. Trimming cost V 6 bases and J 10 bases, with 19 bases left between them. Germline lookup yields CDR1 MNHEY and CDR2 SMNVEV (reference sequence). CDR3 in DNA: TGTGCCAGCAGGGTACAGGGAGACTTCGACTCACCCCTCCACTTT. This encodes CASRVQGDFDSPLHF.

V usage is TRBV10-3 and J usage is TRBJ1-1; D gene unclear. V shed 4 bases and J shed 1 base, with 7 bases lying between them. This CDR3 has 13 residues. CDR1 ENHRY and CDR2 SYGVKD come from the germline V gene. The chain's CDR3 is CAISGQANTEAFF. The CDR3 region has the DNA TGTGCCATCAGTGGGCAGGCGAACACTGAAGCTTTCTTT.

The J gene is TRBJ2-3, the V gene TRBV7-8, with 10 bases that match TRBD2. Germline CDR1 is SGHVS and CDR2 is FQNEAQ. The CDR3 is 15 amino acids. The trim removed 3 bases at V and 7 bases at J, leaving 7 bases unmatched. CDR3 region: CASSFEAGGPNTQYF. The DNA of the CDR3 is TGTGCCAGCAGCTTCGAAGCGGGAGGGCCAAATACGCAGTATTTT. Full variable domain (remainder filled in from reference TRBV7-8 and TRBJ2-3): GAGVSQSPRYKVAKRGQDVALRCDPISGHVSLFWYQQALGQGPEFLTYFQNEAQLDKSGLPSDRFFAERPEGSVSTLKIQRTQQEDSAVYLCASSFEAGGPNTQYFGPGTRLTVL.

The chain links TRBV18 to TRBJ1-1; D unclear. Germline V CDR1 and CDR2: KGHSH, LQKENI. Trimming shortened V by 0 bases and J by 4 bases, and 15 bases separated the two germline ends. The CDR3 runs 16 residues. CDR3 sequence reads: CASSPPSPGMGTEAFF. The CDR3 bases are TGTGCCAGCTCACCACCGAGCCCGGGGATGGGCACTGAAGCTTTCTTT.